Below are 14 T cell receptor beta chains sequenced from a single sample in a study of T cells expressing NK-cell markers. TCRdb re-called the 5' RACE reads and gives one entry per CDR3 protein, without DNA. This sample's clone table lists some 500,000 distinct CDR3 sequences. Sequenced input: blood T cells: a sorted CD56 or NKG2C T cell subset, CD4+ or CD8+ T cells, or bulk PBMC T cells (not recorded which). All receptors derive from a woman aged 45-60 years in good health.

V usage is TRBV20-1 and J usage is TRBJ2-1; TCRdb lists TRBD2, though no DNA is available to test this call. The CDR3 consists of 15 residues. Germline V lookup: CDR1 DFQATT, CDR2 SNEGSKA (reference sequence). Here the CDR3 reads CSARVELAGRGEQFF.

This chain links TRBV6-5 with TRBJ2-3; TCRdb designates TRBD1, a call that cannot be tested without DNA. The CDR3 length is 15 residues. Germline V gives CDR1 MNHEY, CDR2 SVGAGI. CDR3 sequence: CASSYLPGHTDTQYF.

V usage is TRBV4-1 and J usage is TRBJ1-3; the TCRdb call, TRBD1, lacks DNA for checking. This CDR3 is built from 15 residues. Looked up from germline, CDR1 is MGHRA and CDR2 is YSYEKL. CDR3 region: CASSQVDRVGNTIYF.

The chain combines TRBV3-1 with TRBJ2-6; TCRdb returns TRBD2, unconfirmable since there is no DNA. Germline V CDR1 and CDR2: LGHDT, YNNKEL (reference sequence). The CDR3 is 18 amino acids. CDR3 residues: CASSPTRTNPSGANVLTF.

Here the CDR3 reads CSARDPLRGTIYF. This chain uses TRBV20-1 with TRBJ1-3; without DNA, the TCRdb call of TRBD1 cannot be checked. The CDR3 covers 13 residues. CDR1 and CDR2 from the germline V gene are DFQATT and SNEGSKA (reference sequence).

The rearrangement links TRBV4-1 to TRBJ2-5; the D call of TRBD2 rests on TCRdb alone, since no DNA is present to check it. CDR1 and CDR2 (germline): MGHRA, YSYEKL. The length of the CDR3 is 16 residues. CDR3 sequence: CASSQPGVATQETQYF.

V gene TRBV5-1 combines with J gene TRBJ2-3; checking the TCRdb D call of TRBD2 is not possible without DNA. Germline V CDR1 and CDR2: SGHRS, YFSETQ. The CDR3 has 17 amino acids. CDR3 sequence: CASSTGRASGSTDTQYF.

This chain connects TRBV6-1 to TRBJ2-1; TCRdb picks TRBD2, but there is no DNA to check that call. The length of the CDR3 is 11 residues. CDR1 and CDR2 from the germline V gene are MNHNS and SASEGT. The CDR3 loop reads CATTSGNEQFF.

The chain couples TRBV11-2 to TRBJ2-2; TCRdb's D call, TRBD2, is unchecked because there is no DNA. Germline values: CDR1 SGHAT, CDR2 FQNNGV. The CDR3 length is 16 residues. CDR3 sequence reads: CASSLIRAANTGELFF.

The chain links TRBV19 to TRBJ1-1; TCRdb's D call, TRBD1, is unchecked because there is no DNA. The germline V gene encodes CDR1 LNHDA and CDR2 SQIVND (reference sequence). The CDR3 extends over 11 amino acids. CDR3 loop: CASMVTGEAFF.

CDR3 sequence: CASSRDRALYNEQFF. The rearrangement links TRBV5-1 to TRBJ2-1; TCRdb proposes TRBD2, but this gene call is untestable without DNA. This CDR3 is 15 amino acids long. Germline CDR1 SGHRS, CDR2 YFSETQ.

The chain recombines TRBV3-1 with TRBJ2-1; the TCRdb call, TRBD2, lacks DNA for checking. The CDR3 length is 12 residues. CDR1 is LGHDT, CDR2 YNNKEL, per germline (reference sequence). The CDR3 loop reads CASSRPGLASFF.

V gene TRBV7-2 combines with J gene TRBJ2-5; TCRdb returns TRBD1, unconfirmable since there is no DNA. The CDR3 sequence is 18 residues long. Germline lookup yields CDR1 SGHTA and CDR2 FQGNSA. This chain's CDR3 is CASSAAPSGTLLGGTQYF.

The CDR3 loop reads CASSLGGSGSHEQFF. The J gene is TRBJ2-1, the V gene TRBV7-8; TCRdb calls TRBD2, which cannot be checked without DNA. This CDR3 has 15 residues. Germline values: CDR1 SGHVS, CDR2 FQNEAQ. Full variable domain (missing parts from reference TRBV7-8 and TRBJ2-1): GAGVSQSPRYKVAKRGQDVALRCDPISGHVSLFWYQQALGQGPEFLTYFQNEAQLDKSGLPSDRFFAERPEGSVSTLKIQRTQQEDSAVYLCASSLGGSGSHEQFFGPGTRLTVL.